These 5 T cell receptor beta chains share one sample of origin, sequenced in a study of beta chain features in type 1 diabetes (dated by TCRdb to 2016 to 2018). General study outcomes and caveats: In all four CD4+ subsets, TCRB CDR3 length was moderately but significantly shorter in type 1 diabetes patients.

These receptors have no known antigen. The library relied on the immunoSEQ multiplex PCR assay. The High Capacity cDNA Reverse Transcription Kit was used to reverse transcribe all of the isolated RNA, meaning that expressed TCRB transcripts were what got sequenced. Entries here come from immuneACCESS through TCRdb and include only in-frame sequences with V and J called. Some clones fail to appear in such tables; in the studies checked, an unresolved V gene covers under half of the shortfall, and the cause of the remainder is unknown. Counted in this sample were 150,000 to 170,000 clones; 10% of them appeared once. In total, the top ten clones hold 0.4% to 0.55% of the sample. The source material was central memory CD4+ T cells from blood. Receptors originate from a man aged 25 to 40 with type 1 diabetes.

The V call is TRBV7-6, the J call TRBJ2-7; TRBD2 might be the D (5 bases). From germline, CDR1 is SGHVS and CDR2 FNYEAQ. Deletions cut 3 bases from V and 0 bases from J, with 12 bases between. The CDR3 is 15 residues long. The CDR3 DNA reads as TGTGCCAGCAGCTTTGATGGCGGGTCCTCCTACGAGCAGTACTTC. This encodes CASSFDGGSSYEQYF.

This clone was picked up many times. J is TRBJ1-1 and V is TRBV18, with 7 bases lining up with TRBD1. Germline CDR1 KGHSH, CDR2 LQKENI. The CDR3 is made up of 15 amino acids. J gave up 4 bases and V 3 bases, and 8 bases lay outside the gene matches. CDR3 protein: CASSPQRQGGTEAFF. The CDR3 DNA follows: TGTGCCAGCTCACCCCAACGACAGGGCGGCACTGAAGCTTTCTTT.

The chain recombines TRBV7-2 with TRBJ2-5; D is unclear. The CDR3 totals 13 residues. The germline CDR1 and CDR2 sequences are SGHTA and FQGNSA. V gave up 2 bases and J gave up 5 bases, with 9 bases separating them. CDR3 in amino acids: CASSLPPLETQYF. The CDR3 DNA is TGTGCCAGCAGCTTACCCCCCCTGGAGACCCAGTACTTC. Drawing the rest from reference TRBV7-2 and TRBJ2-5, the complete variable domain is GAGVSQSPSNKVTEKGKDVELRCDPISGHTALYWYRQSLGQGLEFLIYFQGNSAPDKSGLPSDRFSAERTGGSVSTLTIQRTQQEDSAVYLCASSLPPLETQYFGPGTRLLVL.

This chain connects TRBV4-2 to TRBJ1-1, with TRBD1 matching over 11 bases. In germline, CDR1 is LGHNA, CDR2 YNFKEQ. The CDR3 runs 15 residues. With V trimmed by 4 bases and J by 11 bases, 12 bases remained unmatched. This CDR3 reads CASSPAAGQGVEAFF. The CDR3 DNA reads TGTGCCAGCAGCCCAGCTGCGGGACAGGGGGTTGAGGCTTTCTTT.

The chain joins TRBV7-9 to TRBJ1-3; D may be TRBD1 (5 bases). V lost 5 bases, J lost 2 bases, and 13 bases lay in between. Germline CDR1 is SEHNR and CDR2 is FQNEAQ (reference sequence). CDR3 size: 15 residues. The CDR3 sequence is CASSPAGIAGNTIYF. CDR3 DNA: TGTGCCAGCAGCCCGGCAGGGATCGCTGGAAACACCATATATTTT.